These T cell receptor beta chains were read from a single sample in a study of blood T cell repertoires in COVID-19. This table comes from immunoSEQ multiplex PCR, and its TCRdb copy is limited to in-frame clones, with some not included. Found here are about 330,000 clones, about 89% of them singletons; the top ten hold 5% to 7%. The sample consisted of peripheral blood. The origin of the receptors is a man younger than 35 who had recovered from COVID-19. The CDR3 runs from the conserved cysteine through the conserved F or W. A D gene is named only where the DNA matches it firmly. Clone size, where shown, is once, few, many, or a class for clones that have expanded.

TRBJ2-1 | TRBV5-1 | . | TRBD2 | TGCGCCAGCAGCTCCCCCTTAGGGACTAGCGGGAACAATGAGCAGTTCTTC | CASSSPLGTSGNNEQFF
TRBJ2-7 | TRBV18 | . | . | TGTGCCAGCTCACCTCGGAGCGACAGCGGGTACGAGCAGTACTTC | CASSPRSDSGYEQYF
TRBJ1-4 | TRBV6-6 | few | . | TGTGCCAGCAGTTACTCGAGGGAAAAACTGTTTTTT | CASSYSREKLFF
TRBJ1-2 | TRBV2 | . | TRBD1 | TGTGCCAGCAGCGCGGACAGGAGCTATGGCTACACCTTC | CASSADRSYGYTF
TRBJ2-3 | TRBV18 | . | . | TGTGCCAGCTCACGACTAGGAGATACGCAGTATTTT | CASSRLGDTQYF
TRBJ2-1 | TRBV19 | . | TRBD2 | TGTGCCAGTAGTATAGATCGGAGCGGGAGTTACAATGAGCAGTTCTTC | CASSIDRSGSYNEQFF
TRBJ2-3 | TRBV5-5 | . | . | TGTGCCAGCAGCTTTGACAGCCCCACAGATACGCAGTATTTT | CASSFDSPTDTQYF
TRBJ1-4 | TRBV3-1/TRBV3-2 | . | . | TGTGCCAGCAGCCAAGGTTCTACGGGAGGGGAAAAACTGTTTTTT | CASSQGSTGGEKLFF
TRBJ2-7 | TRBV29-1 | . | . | TGCAGCGTTGAAATGGCCCGGGACACATCCTACGAGCAGTACTTC | CSVEMARDTSYEQYF
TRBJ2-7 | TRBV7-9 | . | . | TGTGCCAGCAGCTTAGCGGGGTTAGCGGCAAGCTCCTACGAGCAGTACTTC | CASSLAGLAASSYEQYF
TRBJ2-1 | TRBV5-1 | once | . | TGCGCCAGCAGCTCGACAGGTTACAATGAGCAGTTCTTC | CASSSTGYNEQFF
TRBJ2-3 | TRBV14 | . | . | TGTGCCAGCAGCCAATTCTTGCGTACGCAGTATTTT | CASSQFLRTQYF
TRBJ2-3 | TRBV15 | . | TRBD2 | TGTGCCACCAGCAGAGATGGCGGGGGGGCCGGTGATACGCAGTATTTT | CATSRDGGGAGDTQYF
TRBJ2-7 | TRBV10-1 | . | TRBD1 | TGCGCCAGCAGCCCTTCTCTGGACAGGTCCTACGAGCAGTACTTC | CASSPSLDRSYEQYF
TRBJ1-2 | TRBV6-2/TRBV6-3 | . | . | TGTGCCAGCAGTCCGCGGCGGGGCGATGGCTACACCTTC | CASSPRRGDGYTF
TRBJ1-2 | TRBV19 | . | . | TGTGCCAGTAGTCTCGGGGGGGGCTTTGGCTACACCTTC | CASSLGGGFGYTF
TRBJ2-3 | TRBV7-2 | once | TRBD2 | TGTGCCAGCAGCTTAGCCTGGACTAGCGGGGGCCTTACGCAGTATTTT | CASSLAWTSGGLTQYF
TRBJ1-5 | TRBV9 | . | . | TGTGCCAGCAGCGTGGGAGGGTTTTATGATCAGCCCCAGCATTTT | CASSVGGFYDQPQHF
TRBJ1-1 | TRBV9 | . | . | TGTGCCAGCAGCGACCTGGAGGATGAAGCTTTCTTT | CASSDLEDEAFF
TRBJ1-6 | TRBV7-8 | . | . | TGTGCCAGCCGCGGTCACCAATCGGATTCACCCCTCCACTTT | CASRGHQSDSPLHF
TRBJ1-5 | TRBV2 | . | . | TGTGCCAGCAGTGAATCCGGGAGGGATCAGCCCCAGCATTTT | CASSESGRDQPQHF
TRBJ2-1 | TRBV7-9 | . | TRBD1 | TGTGCCAGCTGGGGGACAGGCGACGAACTGCCCCACAATGAGCAGTTCTTC | CASWGTGDELPHNEQFF
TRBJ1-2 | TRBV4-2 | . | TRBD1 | TGTGCCAGCAGAATAGGCGGGACAGGGGCCGCCGGCTACACCTTC | CASRIGGTGAAGYTF
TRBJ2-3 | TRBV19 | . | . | TGTGCCAGTAGTACCCTCGAATACAGTGGAGATACGCAGTATTTT | CASSTLEYSGDTQYF
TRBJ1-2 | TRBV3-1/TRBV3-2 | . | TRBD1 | TGTGCCAGCAGCCCCGGGACAGGGGACTCCTATGGCTACACCTTC | CASSPGTGDSYGYTF
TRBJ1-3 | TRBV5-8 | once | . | TGTGCCAGCAGCTTACCATGGGGGGTTAACACCATATATTTT | CASSLPWGVNTIYF
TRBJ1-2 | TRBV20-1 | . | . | TGCAGTGCCCTCCCTGGCTACACCTTC | CSALPGYTF
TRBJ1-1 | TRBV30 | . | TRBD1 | TGTGCCTCCTCGTTAGGGGGCAGGGCTTTCTTT | CASSLGGRAFF
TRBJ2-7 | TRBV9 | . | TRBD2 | TGTGCCAGCAGCCTCGGGACTAGCGGGAGCTCCTACGAGCAGTACTTC | CASSLGTSGSSYEQYF
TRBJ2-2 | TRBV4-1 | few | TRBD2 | TGCGCCAGCAGCCAAGGACTAGCGGGGGGGACGAACACCGGGGAGCTGTTTTTT | CASSQGLAGGTNTGELFF
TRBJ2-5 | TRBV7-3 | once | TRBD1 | TGTGCCAGCAGATCCGGGACAGGGGGCCAAGAGACCCAGTACTTC | CASRSGTGGQETQYF
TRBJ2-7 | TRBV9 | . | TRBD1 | TGTGCCAGCAGCGCCGGACAGGCTGCCTCCTACGAGCAGTACTTC | CASSAGQAASYEQYF
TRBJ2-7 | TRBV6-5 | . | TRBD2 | TGTGCCAGCAGGAATGGACTAGCCCTGGGCGAGCAGTACTTC | CASRNGLALGEQYF
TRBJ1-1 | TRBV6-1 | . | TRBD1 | TGTGCCAGCAGTGACAACAGGGGCGGGATCACTGAAGCTTTCTTT | CASSDNRGGITEAFF
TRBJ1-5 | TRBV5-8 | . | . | TGTGCCAGCAGCTTGGTCCTTTCGACAGTAAATCAGCCCCAGCATTTT | CASSLVLSTVNQPQHF
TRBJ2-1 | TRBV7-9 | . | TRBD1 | TGTGCCAGCAGCTTAAAGGGACAGAAATACAATGAGCAGTTCTTC | CASSLKGQKYNEQFF
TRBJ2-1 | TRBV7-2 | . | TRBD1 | TGTGCCAGCAGCCCCCGATCCGGGACAGGAACCTACAATGAGCAGTTCTTC | CASSPRSGTGTYNEQFF
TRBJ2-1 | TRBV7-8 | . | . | TGTGCCAGCAGCTTAGCGCAGGATGAGCAGTTCTTC | CASSLAQDEQFF
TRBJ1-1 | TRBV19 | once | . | TGTGCCAGTACCTCACCAACAGGAGACTTGAACACTGAAGCTTTCTTT | CASTSPTGDLNTEAFF
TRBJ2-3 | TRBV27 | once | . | TGTGCCAGCAGTTGGGGGTTGGAGGGTACGCAGTATTTT | CASSWGLEGTQYF
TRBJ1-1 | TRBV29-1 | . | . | TGCAGCGTTGAAGTTCGAGCCGGAGACACTGAAGCTTTCTTT | CSVEVRAGDTEAFF
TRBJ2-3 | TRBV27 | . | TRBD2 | TGTGCCAGCAGTTCACTCCAAAGCGGGAGAGCCTACACAGATACGCAGTATTTT | CASSSLQSGRAYTDTQYF
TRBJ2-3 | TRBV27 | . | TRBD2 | TGTGCCAGCAGTACTAGCGGGCCCTCCGGGGGGCAGTATTTT | CASSTSGPSGGQYF
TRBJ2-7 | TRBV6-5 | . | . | TGTGCCAGCAGTCGGACAGTCTCCTACGAGCAGTACTTC | CASSRTVSYEQYF
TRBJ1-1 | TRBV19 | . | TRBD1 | TGTGCCAGTAGCAGGGACAGGGAGTCCACTGAAGCTTTCTTT | CASSRDRESTEAFF
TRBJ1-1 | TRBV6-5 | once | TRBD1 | TGTGCCAGCAGCTTCCGGGACAGCCCGACGGCTGAAGCTTTCTTT | CASSFRDSPTAEAFF
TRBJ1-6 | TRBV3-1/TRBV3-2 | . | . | TGTGCCACCTCGGGGGGCGCGGGTATCAACTCACCCCTCCACTTT | CATSGGAGINSPLHF
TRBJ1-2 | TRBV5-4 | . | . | TGTGCCAGCAGCTTGGGATACCAGTCAACCTTATATGGCTACACCTTC | CASSLGYQSTLYGYTF
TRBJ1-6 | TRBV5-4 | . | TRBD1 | TGTGCCAGCAGCTGGGGTGCAGGGGGCATCGGTTCACCCCTCCACTTT | CASSWGAGGIGSPLHF
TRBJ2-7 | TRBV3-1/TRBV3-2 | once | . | TGTGCCAGCAGCCCGAGGGCCTACGAGCAGTACTTC | CASSPRAYEQYF
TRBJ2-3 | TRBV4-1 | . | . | TGCGCCAGCAGCCCACAGGAGGATACGCAGTATTTT | CASSPQEDTQYF
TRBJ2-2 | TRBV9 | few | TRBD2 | TGTGCCAGCAGCGTAGGGCCACTAGCGGGGGTGAACGGGGAGCTGTTTTTT | CASSVGPLAGVNGELFF
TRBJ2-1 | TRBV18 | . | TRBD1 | TGTGCCAGCTCACCACCAAGTATTCACAGGGGGTCCGCTGAGCAGTTCTTC | CASSPPSIHRGSAEQFF
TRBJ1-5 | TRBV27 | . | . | TGTGCCAGCGCGAGGAGCAATCAGCCCCAGCATTTT | CASARSNQPQHF
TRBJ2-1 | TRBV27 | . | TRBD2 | TGTGCCAGCAGTCTACTAGCGGATAAGGACAATGAGCAGTTCTTC | CASSLLADKDNEQFF
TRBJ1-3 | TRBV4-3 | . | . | TGCGCCAGCAGTTACCTAAATATCAGGGGATCAGGAAACACCATATATTTT | CASSYLNIRGSGNTIYF
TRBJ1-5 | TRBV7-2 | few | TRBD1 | TGTGCCAGCAGCCGGGACAGGGCCCTCAATCAGCCCCAGCATTTT | CASSRDRALNQPQHF
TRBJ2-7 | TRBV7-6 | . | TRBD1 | TGTGCCAGCAGCTTAGCCCTGGACAGGGGGGGCGCCGAGCAGTACTTC | CASSLALDRGGAEQYF
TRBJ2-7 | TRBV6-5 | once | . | TGTGCCAGCAGTATCCGGGACGGGGGCTCCTACGAGCAGTACTTC | CASSIRDGGSYEQYF